The 32 T cell receptor beta chains below were found in one sample sequenced in a study of blood T cell repertoires in COVID-19. Sequencing was performed with immunoSEQ multiplex PCR; in TCRdb, only in-frame clones are kept and a portion is missing. The profile shows 270,000 or so clones, approximately 86% of them singletons. Source material: peripheral blood. The receptors come from a young woman with acute or convalescent COVID-19.

The gene calls are TRBV19 and TRBJ1-1; D is unclear. The CDR3 runs to 13 residues. The germline gives CDR1 LNHDA, CDR2 SQIVND (reference sequence). Trimming shortened V by 5 bases and J by 6 bases, and 13 bases separated the two germline ends. The CDR3 sequence is CASSPLRVPEAFF. Here the CDR3 DNA reads TGTGCCAGTAGTCCCCTCCGGGTCCCTGAAGCTTTCTTT.

The V and J genes are TRBV2 and TRBJ2-5, with D perhaps matching TRBD2 (6 bases). This CDR3 has 17 amino acids. V was pared by 6 bases and J by 2 bases, with 22 bases between. Germline CDR1 and CDR2: SNHLY and FYNNEI. The CDR3 sequence is CASRHGPPNSGQETQYF. The DNA of the CDR3 is TGTGCCAGCAGGCACGGCCCGCCAAATAGCGGACAAGAGACCCAGTACTTC.

V usage is TRBV6-2 or TRBV6-3 and J usage is TRBJ2-2, with 9 bases identical to TRBD2. Germline V CDR1 and CDR2: MNHEY, SVGEGT. V was clipped by 7 bases and J by 3 bases; unmatched bases: 12. The CDR3 extends over 17 amino acids. In DNA, the CDR3 is TGTGCCAGCAACCCAACCCGGACTAGCGACGACACCGGGGAGCTGTTTTTT. Translation: CASNPTRTSDDTGELFF.

The chain couples TRBV6-5 to TRBJ1-1; 8 bases align to TRBD1. Per the germline V gene, CDR1 is MNHEY and CDR2 is SVGAGI. This CDR3 is 13 amino acids long. V shed 7 bases, J shed 4 bases, and the junction held 5 bases outside the gene matches. This chain's CDR3 is CASTSTGATEAFF. The DNA of the CDR3 is TGTGCCAGCACCTCGACAGGGGCCACTGAAGCTTTCTTT.

V is TRBV5-4 and J is TRBJ2-3; possible D gene TRBD2, 6 bases. Germline values: CDR1 SGHNT, CDR2 YYREEE (reference sequence). The CDR3 runs to 15 residues. Trimming removed 2 bases at V and 2 bases at J, with 12 bases between. DNA for the CDR3: TGTGCCAGCAGCTTTTCTGGACTACCCACAGATACGCAGTATTTT. Protein: CASSFSGLPTDTQYF.

This sequence joins TRBV24-1 and TRBJ2-2; weak D call: TRBD1 (6 bases). The V end lost 5 bases, the J end lost 3 bases, and 9 bases lay between the germline ends. This CDR3 is built from 14 residues. The germline gives CDR1 KGHDR, CDR2 SFDVKD. CDR3 DNA sequence: TGTGCCACCAGTGGCAGGGGAGACACCGGGGAGCTGTTTTTT. Encoded protein: CATSGRGDTGELFF.

V and J are TRBV7-3 and TRBJ2-7; a weak D match, TRBD2 (7 bases). The CDR3 sequence is 16 residues long. Germline-derived CDR1 and CDR2 are SGHTA and FQGTGA. V was pared by 3 bases and J by 0 bases, with 15 bases between. This chain's CDR3 is CASSLGGPLSSYEQYF. The CDR3 nucleotides are TGTGCCAGCAGCTTGGGGGGGCCCCTTAGCTCCTACGAGCAGTACTTC.

This CDR3 is CASSPTYNEQFF. Here the CDR3 DNA reads TGTGCCAGCAGCCCGACTTACAATGAGCAGTTCTTC. The chain joins TRBV16 to TRBJ2-1; D is unresolved. This CDR3 is 12 amino acids long. Germline-derived CDR1 and CDR2 are KGHSY and FQNENV. Trimming left V 4 bases short and J 4 bases short, with 5 bases between.

This clone has just a few counts. Additional DNA sequences in this sample encode the identical CDR3. The chain combines TRBV30 with TRBJ1-5; TRBD1 agrees at 8 bases. V shed 3 bases, J shed 4 bases, and the junction held 2 bases outside the gene matches. Germline CDR1 and CDR2: GTSNPN and SVGIG (reference sequence). CDR3 size: 13 residues. Here the CDR3 DNA reads TGTGCCTGGAGCACAGGGGGGAATCAGCCCCAGCATTTT. Translating gives CAWSTGGNQPQHF. Based on the CDR3 plus reference TRBV30 and TRBJ1-5, the full variable domain is SQTIHQWPATLVQPVGSPLSLECTVEGTSNPNLYWYRQAAGRGLQLLFYSVGIGQISSEVPQNLSASRPQDRQFILSSKKLLLSDSGFYLCAWSTGGNQPQHFGDGTRLSIL.

This rearrangement joins TRBV12-3 or TRBV12-4 to TRBJ2-3; D gene uncertain. Deletions cut 8 bases from V and 2 bases from J, with 8 bases between. The CDR3 is 12 amino acids. CDR3 DNA: TGTGCCAGCGCAAACAACACAGATACGCAGTATTTT. Its protein is CASANNTDTQYF.

The CDR3 DNA sequence: TGTGCCAGCGGCCGACAGGCCGCCCGTGGAAACACCATATATTTT. This codes for CASGRQAARGNTIYF. V and J are TRBV6-5 and TRBJ1-3; maybe TRBD1 (6 bases). This CDR3 comprises 15 residues. Germline V lookup: CDR1 MNHEY, CDR2 SVGAGI. V was cut by 8 bases and J by 3 bases, with 17 bases left in between.

The J gene is TRBJ1-6, the V gene TRBV30; perhaps TRBD1 as D (6 bases). Germline V gives CDR1 GTSNPN, CDR2 SVGIG (reference sequence). With 7 bases removed from V and 4 bases from J, the gap between germline ends came to 14 bases. The CDR3 is made up of 14 amino acids. This chain's CDR3 is CAFHGQKYNSPLHF. The CDR3 nucleotides read TGTGCCTTTCATGGACAGAAGTATAATTCACCCCTCCACTTT.

This clone was found a few times. One end of the junction is discordant with germline, which a read error may explain. This chain links TRBV28 with TRBJ2-1, with 9 positions matching TRBD1. The CDR3 runs to 15 residues. CDR1 is MDHEN and CDR2 is SYDVKM in the germline V gene. CDR3 loop: CASRLGGTGSGEQFF. The CDR3 coding sequence is TGTGCCAGCCGTTTAGGTGGGACAGGGTCAGGAGAGCAGTTCTTC.

This chain joins TRBV29-1 and TRBJ1-1; TRBD1 aligns across 11 bases. Germline assignment: CDR1 SQVTM and CDR2 ANQGSEA. After removal of 8 bases from V and 6 bases from J, the junction contained 5 bases not matched to a gene. The length of the CDR3 is 12 residues. The CDR3 is CSTGQGASEAFF. The CDR3 region has the DNA TGCAGCACCGGACAGGGGGCATCTGAAGCTTTCTTT.

The rearrangement links TRBV4-3 to TRBJ1-1; TRBD1 aligns across 7 bases. CDR3 length: 15 residues. From germline, CDR1 is LGHNA and CDR2 YSLEER. Germline trimming cut 3 bases from V and 7 bases from J; bases unmatched to any gene: 11. CDR3 nucleotide sequence: TGCGCCAGCAGCCACCGTATGACAGGGTTTAGTGAAGCTTTCTTT. Its protein product is CASSHRMTGFSEAFF.

The J gene is TRBJ2-2, the V gene TRBV28; 8 bases agree with TRBD2. The ends lost 6 bases at V and 3 bases at J; junction bases unmatched: 15. The CDR3 is made up of 18 amino acids. Germline V gives CDR1 MDHEN, CDR2 SYDVKM. CDR3 coding DNA: TGTGCCAGCAGCCTCATCGGGGCTAGCGGGTTCCACACCGGGGAGCTGTTTTTT. Translation gives CASSLIGASGFHTGELFF.

This clone was detected a few times. This rearrangement joins TRBV7-6 to TRBJ2-2; D possibly corresponds to TRBD2 (5 bases). V gave up 1 base and J gave up 3 bases, with 12 bases separating them. This CDR3 is 16 amino acids long. The V gene's germline CDR1 is SGHVS and CDR2 FNYEAQ. In DNA, the CDR3 is TGTGCCAGCAGCTTAGATTTTAGCGAATACACCGGGGAGCTGTTTTTT. The encoded protein is CASSLDFSEYTGELFF. The full variable domain, in which reference TRBV7-6 and TRBJ2-2 provide the parts outside the CDR3, is GAGVSQSPRYKVTKRGQDVALRCDPISGHVSLYWYRQALGQGPEFLTYFNYEAQQDKSGLPNDRFSAERPEGSISTLTIQRTEQRDSAMYRCASSLDFSEYTGELFFGEGSRLTVL.

The chain carries TRBV27 and TRBJ2-5, with 9 bases lining up with TRBD1. The CDR3 extends over 15 amino acids. J lost 2 bases, V lost 5 bases, and 6 bases had no gene match. The V gene's germline CDR1 is MNHEY and CDR2 SMNVEV (reference sequence). The chain's CDR3 is CASSTGQGRQETQYF. The DNA of the CDR3 is TGTGCCAGCAGTACCGGACAGGGGAGGCAAGAGACCCAGTACTTC.

This sequence joins TRBV7-9 and TRBJ2-3; possibly TRBD2 for D (5 bases). The CDR3 has 17 residues. Trimming took off 0 bases at V and 1 base at J, with 14 bases between the two ends. Per germline, CDR1 SEHNR and CDR2 FQNEAQ (reference sequence). CDR3: CASSLARAGERTDTQYF. DNA for the CDR3: TGTGCCAGCAGCTTAGCGCGGGCGGGCGAACGCACAGATACGCAGTATTTT.

The V gene is TRBV5-1, the J gene TRBJ2-1; D is uncertain. The germline V gene has CDR1 SGHRS and CDR2 YFSETQ. Trimming cost V 1 base and J 6 bases, with 8 bases left between them. The CDR3 extends over 13 amino acids. Here the CDR3 reads CASSLSPRNEQFF. Here the CDR3 DNA reads TGCGCCAGCAGCTTGTCCCCTCGCAATGAGCAGTTCTTC.

The chain employs TRBV7-8 and TRBJ1-3; D unclear. CDR3 size: 16 residues. Germline V gene lookup returns CDR1 SGHVS and CDR2 FQNEAQ. With 1 base removed from V and 0 bases from J, the gap between germline ends came to 10 bases. CDR3 amino acids: CASSLVESNSGNTIYF. The DNA for the CDR3 is TGTGCCAGCAGCTTAGTAGAATCGAACTCTGGAAACACCATATATTTT.

V gene TRBV7-8 combines with J gene TRBJ1-4, with D uncertain. Germline loops: CDR1 SGHVS, CDR2 FQNEAQ. V dropped 2 bases and J dropped 3 bases, with 13 bases sitting between them. The CDR3 is made up of 16 amino acids. CDR3 nucleotide sequence: TGTGCCAGCAGCTTAATTTCTGGGCAGTCTAATGAAAAACTGTTTTTT. It translates to CASSLISGQSNEKLFF.

The chain uses TRBV5-4 and TRBJ1-1, with D possibly TRBD1 on 5 matching bases. V was pared by 2 bases and J by 0 bases, with 11 bases between. The CDR3 sequence is 15 residues long. The V gene's germline CDR1 is SGHNT and CDR2 YYREEE (reference sequence). CDR3 nucleotides: TGTGCCAGCAGCTTCCCGCCAGGGATGAACACTGAAGCTTTCTTT. As protein: CASSFPPGMNTEAFF.

The rearrangement links TRBV5-1 to TRBJ2-2; 12 bases agree with TRBD2. With 1 base clipped from V and 0 bases from J, the junction kept 4 bases outside the gene matches. The CDR3 covers 18 residues. Germline CDR1 reads SGHRS; CDR2 reads YFSETQ. As DNA, the CDR3 is TGCGCCAGCAGCTTGACCCGGACTAGCGGGACGAACACCGGGGAGCTGTTTTTT. Translating it yields CASSLTRTSGTNTGELFF.

The chain links TRBV11-3 to TRBJ2-2; D unresolved. V was clipped by 6 bases and J by 5 bases, with 7 bases between them. CDR1 and CDR2 (germline): SGHNT, YENEEA. The CDR3 totals 12 residues. The CDR3 coding sequence is TGTGCCAGCAGTCACGGGACCGGGGAGCTGTTTTTT. Encoded protein: CASSHGTGELFF. Full variable domain (outside the CDR3, taken from reference TRBV11-3 and TRBJ2-2): EAGVVQSPRYKIIEKKQPVAFWCNPISGHNTLYWYLQNLGQGPELLIRYENEEAVDDSQLPKDRFSAERLKGVDSTLKIQPAELGDSAVYLCASSHGTGELFFGEGSRLTVL.

The rearrangement joins TRBV5-4 to TRBJ1-1, with a tentative D call TRBD1 (6 bases). CDR1 and CDR2 from the germline V gene are SGHNT and YYREEE (reference sequence). The CDR3 length is 16 residues. Trimming removed 0 bases at V and 2 bases at J, with 14 bases between. CDR3: CASSLGQGTLNTEAFF. The CDR3, as DNA: TGTGCCAGCAGCTTGGGTCAGGGGACGTTAAACACTGAAGCTTTCTTT.

This clone is a singleton in its sample. The CDR3 sequence: CASSTGVGNTIYF. CDR3 DNA: TGCGCCAGCAGCACAGGGGTTGGAAACACCATATATTTT. This chain joins TRBV5-1 and TRBJ1-3; 7 nucleotides match TRBD1. Unmatched junction bases numbered 1, after V lost 4 bases and J lost 3 bases. The CDR3 runs 13 residues. Germline V gene lookup returns CDR1 SGHRS and CDR2 YFSETQ.

This chain links TRBV11-2 with TRBJ2-7; 9 nucleotides match TRBD1. V gave up 5 bases and J gave up 3 bases; unmatched junction bases: 5. CDR1 and CDR2 (germline): SGHAT, FQNNGV. This CDR3 region has 14 residues. The CDR3 protein is CASSAGQGIYEQYF. CDR3 coding DNA: TGTGCCAGCAGCGCGGGACAGGGAATCTACGAGCAGTACTTC.

The chain carries TRBV7-2 and TRBJ1-2; the match to TRBD1 covers 10 bases. The V gene's germline CDR1 is SGHTA and CDR2 FQGNSA. The junction had 10 bases not matched to a gene; V was cut back by 1 base and J by 8 bases. The CDR3 extends over 16 amino acids. CDR3 sequence (DNA): TGTGCCAGCAGCTTAGTGTGGACAGGGGGTACTGCGGGCTACACCTTC. Its translation: CASSLVWTGGTAGYTF.

This clone came up once. The rearrangement links TRBV7-3 to TRBJ1-6, with 7 bases aligning to TRBD1. From germline, CDR1 is SGHTA and CDR2 FQGTGA. This CDR3 has 15 residues. The J segment lost 5 bases and the V segment lost 5 bases, leaving 6 bases of the junction unmatched. The DNA for the CDR3 is TGTGCCAGCAGCCTTACAGGGGTAGATAATTCACCCCTCCACTTT. Encoded protein: CASSLTGVDNSPLHF.

The rearrangement uses TRBV5-1 and TRBJ2-1, with 7 bases aligning to TRBD2. Germline V gene data show CDR1 as SGHRS and CDR2 as YFSETQ. The CDR3 is 16 residues long. J lost 6 bases, V lost 0 bases, and 9 bases had no gene match. DNA for the CDR3: TGCGCCAGCAGCTTGGCCGGGGCGGGAGTCTCCAATGAGCAGTTCTTC. Residues: CASSLAGAGVSNEQFF.

On this clone itself: Other DNA sequences in the sample encode the same CDR3. The CDR3 loop reads CASSLQGAGETQYF. CDR3 nucleotide sequence: TGTGCCAGCAGCTTACAGGGGGCGGGGGAGACCCAGTACTTC. This rearrangement joins TRBV7-2 to TRBJ2-5; 8 bases agree with TRBD1. The CDR3 spans 14 residues. V lost 2 bases to trimming and J lost 5 bases; unmatched junction nucleotides: 4. Germline loops: CDR1 SGHTA, CDR2 FQGNSA.